This T cell receptor (beta chain) came from a study of blood T cell repertoires in COVID-19. About the research overall: Acute-phase and convalescent COVID-19 samples originated in the United States, Italy and Spain. The cDNA or gDNA used as material had been derived from T cells, B-cell-depleted T cells, or PBMCs.

As processed by the authors: Estimation of nucleated cell counts was performed using reference gene primer amplification. Profiled with immunoSEQ multiplex PCR; TCRdb holds only in-frame clones, not every one. That table furnishes V, J and clone size, whereas the DNA furnished D and trimming. The sample yields 150,000 or so clones, 80% to 90% seen once. The J segment lost 5 bases and the V segment lost 4 bases, leaving 5 bases of the junction unmatched. Germline CDR1 and CDR2: SGHRS and YFSETQ. This CDR3 is built from 15 residues. The genes are TRBV5-1 and TRBJ2-7; 14 positions match TRBD2. This TCR was recovered from a woman between 45 and 65 years old with acute or convalescent COVID-19. The sequenced sample consisted of peripheral blood. The CDR3 nucleotides read TGCGCCAGCAGCGGACTAGCGGGGGGAGTCAACGAGCAGTACTTC. Translation gives CASSGLAGGVNEQYF.